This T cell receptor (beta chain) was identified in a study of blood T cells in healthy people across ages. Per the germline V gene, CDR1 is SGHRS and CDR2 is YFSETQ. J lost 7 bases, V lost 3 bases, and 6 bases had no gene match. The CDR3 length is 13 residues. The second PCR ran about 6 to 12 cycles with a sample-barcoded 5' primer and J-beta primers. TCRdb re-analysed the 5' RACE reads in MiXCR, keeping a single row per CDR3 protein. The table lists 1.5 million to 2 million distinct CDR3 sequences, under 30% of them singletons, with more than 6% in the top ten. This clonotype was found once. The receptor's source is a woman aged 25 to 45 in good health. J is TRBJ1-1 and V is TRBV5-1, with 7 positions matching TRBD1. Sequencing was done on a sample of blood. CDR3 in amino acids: CASSYTGANEAFF. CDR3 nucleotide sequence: TGCGCCAGCAGCTACACAGGGGCCAATGAAGCTTTCTTT.